This T cell receptor (beta chain) was recorded in a study of blood T cell repertoires in COVID-19. On the study more broadly: Samples taken during acute and convalescent COVID-19 were collected in the United States, Italy and Spain. Sources were T cells, B-cell-depleted T cells, or PBMCs; the material itself was cDNA or gDNA.

As handled by the study authors: Estimation of nucleated cell counts was performed using reference gene primer amplification. Measured with immunoSEQ multiplex PCR; TCRdb has only the in-frame clones, and not every one. V, J and clone size reflect that table, while D and trimming were determined from the DNA. The sample contains roughly 320,000 clones, 90% of which appear only once. CDR3 length: 15 residues. CDR1 is SGHNT and CDR2 is YYREEE in the germline V gene (reference sequence). J was trimmed by 5 bases and V by 2 bases; bases with no gene match: 5. Seattle's enrolled individuals joined amid active infection and were then monitored longitudinally.

This TCR derives from a woman in her fifties or sixties with COVID-19, enrolled during active disease. Sequencing was carried out using peripheral blood. The chain couples TRBV5-4 to TRBJ2-1, with 9 bases identical to TRBD1. The DNA of the CDR3 is TGTGCCAGCAGCTTTCGGGACAGGGCCCACAATGAGCAGTTCTTC. Translating it yields CASSFRDRAHNEQFF.